These T cell receptor beta chains were read from a single sample in a study of blood T cells in healthy people across ages. One entry per CDR3 protein, called by TCRdb with MiXCR from the 5' RACE reads. The data show 650,000 to 950,000 distinct CDR3 sequences, under 45% seen once. Sequencing input: blood. The receptors stem from a man aged 60 to 69 in good health. CDR3s include the opening cysteine and the closing phenylalanine or tryptophan. D genes are given only for firm matches. Clone size is given for some rows only: seen once, a few or many times, or a class if the clone is expanded.

j_gene | v_gene | d_gene | abundance | CDR3nt | CDR3aa
TRBJ1-1 | TRBV6-2/TRBV6-3 | TRBD1 | - | TGTGCCAGCAGGACAGGGGAAGTGTACACTGAAGCTTTCTTT | CASRTGEVYTEAFF
TRBJ2-5 | TRBV20-1 | - | once | TGCAGTGCTAGACCCCGGGTTGGGTTGGAGACCCAGTACTTC | CSARPRVGLETQYF
TRBJ2-7 | TRBV7-9 | - | - | TGTGCCAGCAGCACTACGACAGGAGGCTACGAGCAGTACTTC | CASSTTTGGYEQYF
TRBJ2-1 | TRBV4-3 | - | - | TGCGCCAGCAGCCAAGACCTGGGGGCAGGAGGCCTATACAGTGAGCAGTTCTTC | CASSQDLGAGGLYSEQFF
TRBJ2-7 | TRBV12-3/TRBV12-4 | TRBD1 | many | TGTGCCAGCAGTCTCGACCGGACAGGGTTTGGAAACGAGCAGTACTTC | CASSLDRTGFGNEQYF
TRBJ1-2 | TRBV14 | TRBD1 | few | TGTGCCAGCAGCCTGGGACAGGGGATCGCTGGCTACACCTTC | CASSLGQGIAGYTF
TRBJ1-6 | TRBV4-1 | TRBD1 | few | TGCGCCAGCAGCCAAGACCCGGGGACAGGGAGGAATTCACCCCTCCACTTT | CASSQDPGTGRNSPLHF
TRBJ2-3 | TRBV27 | - | - | TGTGCCAGCAGTTTAAGGGAGCTGACAGATACGCAGTATTTT | CASSLRELTDTQYF
TRBJ2-3 | TRBV19 | - | - | TGTGCCAGTAGGACTCCGGGCGGAACGCAGTATTTT | CASRTPGGTQYF
TRBJ2-6 | TRBV7-9 | - | few | TGTGCCAGCAGTTGGAGGGGAGACTCTGGGGCCAACGTCCTGACTTTC | CASSWRGDSGANVLTF
TRBJ2-5 | TRBV2 | - | - | TGTGCCAGCAGTGTCCAGGGGGGAGGAGAGACCCAGTACTTC | CASSVQGGGETQYF
TRBJ1-1 | TRBV10-3 | - | - | TGTGCCATCCGAGAGGGGAACACTGAAGCTTTCTTT | CAIREGNTEAFF
TRBJ2-1 | TRBV21-1 | - | few | TGTGCCAGCAGCAAAGCGGCCTATGAGTTCTTC | CASSKAAYEFF
TRBJ2-6 | TRBV7-2 | - | few | TGTGCCAGCAACCGACACTCTGGGGCCAACGTCCTGACTTTC | CASNRHSGANVLTF
TRBJ2-5 | TRBV20-1 | - | - | TGCAGTGCTAGGCTAATGACTAGCCAAGAGACCCAGTACTTC | CSARLMTSQETQYF
TRBJ2-5 | TRBV5-4 | - | - | TGTGCCAGCAGCTTGGAGGGTCAGGCGGGAAAGACCCAGTACTTC | CASSLEGQAGKTQYF
TRBJ2-3 | TRBV16 | - | - | TGTGCCAGCAGCCACGACACAGATACGCAGTATTTT | CASSHDTDTQYF
TRBJ1-5 | TRBV6-6 | - | few | TGTGCCAGCCTCCGGGACACGCTTAGCAATCAGCCCCAGCATTTT | CASLRDTLSNQPQHF
TRBJ2-3 | TRBV10-1 | - | - | TGCGCCAGCAGTGAGATACTGACCGGGACTTCGTTGGGTACGCAGTATTTT | CASSEILTGTSLGTQYF
TRBJ2-1 | TRBV29-1 | - | - | TGCAGCGTGGAAGGGGGGGGCAGGGCGACGTACAATGAGCAGTTCTTC | CSVEGGGRATYNEQFF
TRBJ1-4 | TRBV7-9 | TRBD1 | - | TGTGCCAGCAGCGAGACAGGGTTGTTCGAAAAACTGTTTTTT | CASSETGLFEKLFF
TRBJ2-6 | TRBV7-8 | - | - | TGTGCCAGCAGCTTAGGGAGGGGCTCTGGGGCCAACGTCCTGACTTTC | CASSLGRGSGANVLTF
TRBJ2-1 | TRBV28 | - | once | TGTGCCAGCGATAGTAGCCGGGGGACCTACCAAGAGACCCAGTTCTTC | CASDSSRGTYQETQFF
TRBJ2-5 | TRBV10-3 | - | - | TGTGCCATCAGCGCCAGCTTCCAAGAGACCCAGTACTTC | CAISASFQETQYF
TRBJ1-2 | TRBV7-3 | - | few | TGTGCCAGCAGCTTAAGTCGCCGGGACATAGATGGCTACACCTTC | CASSLSRRDIDGYTF
TRBJ2-1 | TRBV13 | - | - | TGTGCCAGCAGCTATTCCGACAGTGGAAGGTCCTACGAGCAGTTCTTC | CASSYSDSGRSYEQFF
TRBJ2-3 | TRBV7-9 | TRBD2 | - | TGTGCCAGCAGCTTAAGGCCGTGGACTAGCGGGGAGACAGATACGCAGTATTTT | CASSLRPWTSGETDTQYF
TRBJ2-3 | TRBV5-1 | - | many | TGCGCCAGCAGATTACAGGGAGTCACAGATACGCAGTATTTT | CASRLQGVTDTQYF
TRBJ2-3 | TRBV12-5 | TRBD2 | few | TGTGCTAGTGGACTTAGCGGGGTCCGCACAGATACGCAGTATTTT | CASGLSGVRTDTQYF